These 21 T cell receptor beta chains were all obtained from the same sample, sequenced in a study of Tregs in tolerant kidney transplant recipients. Some clones are missing from TCRdb's copy, which holds only in-frame ones; the method was immunoSEQ multiplex PCR. The sample lists tens of thousands of clones; about 83% were seen once. Sequenced sample: CD4+ T cells from blood. These receptors came from a human donor in good health.

The V call is TRBV13, the J call TRBJ2-3; D is unclear. The germline V gene has CDR1 PRHDT and CDR2 FYEKMQ (reference sequence). Trimming removed 5 bases at V and 1 base at J, with 7 bases between. This CDR3 has 13 amino acids. This CDR3 is CASSARGTDTQYF. CDR3 DNA sequence: TGTGCCAGCAGCGCCAGAGGCACAGATACGCAGTATTTT.

This clone showed up just once. The gene calls are TRBV12-5 and TRBJ1-2; the D gene is possibly TRBD1 (5 bases). Between the trimmed V and J ends, which lost 0 bases and 3 bases, there was a span of 26 bases. The CDR3 extends over 20 amino acids. Germline-derived CDR1 and CDR2 are LGHNT and FRNRAP. The CDR3 coding sequence is TGTGCTAGTGGTTTGGTAATCTATCCGCTCGTGTCGGAAGGGGACTATGGCTACACCTTC. Its translation: CASGLVIYPLVSEGDYGYTF.

The chain uses TRBV6-6 and TRBJ2-7; D not resolved. V was cut by 0 bases and J by 0 bases, with 6 bases left in between. The CDR3 extends over 14 amino acids. Germline lookup yields CDR1 MNHNY and CDR2 SVGAGI (reference sequence). CDR3 loop: CASSYSVSSYEQYF. The CDR3 DNA is TGTGCCAGCAGTTACTCGGTGAGCTCCTACGAGCAGTACTTC.

The chain links TRBV29-1 to TRBJ1-3; D is undetermined. The V and J ends lost 4 bases and 0 bases respectively, with 4 bases between them. This CDR3 contains 12 residues. Germline V CDR1 and CDR2: SQVTM, ANQGSEA. This chain's CDR3 is CSVGSSGNTIYF. The DNA for the CDR3 is TGCAGCGTTGGCAGCTCTGGAAACACCATATATTTT.

This rearrangement joins TRBV5-1 to TRBJ2-1, with TRBD2 matching 15 bases. Germline V gene sequence: CDR1 SGHRS, CDR2 YFSETQ. The CDR3 is 16 residues long. The ends lost 4 bases at V and 8 bases at J; junction bases unmatched: 7. CDR3 protein: CASSRGRTSGRDEQFF. The CDR3 DNA is TGCGCCAGCAGCCGAGGACGGACTAGCGGGAGGGATGAGCAGTTCTTC.

This clone was counted a few times. This chain links TRBV5-1 with TRBJ2-1; D perhaps matches TRBD2 (6 bases). Germline lookup yields CDR1 SGHRS and CDR2 YFSETQ. The V end was cut by 5 bases, the J end by 0 bases, with 9 bases between. CDR3 length: 14 residues. This chain's CDR3 is CASSIGSSYNEQFF. The CDR3 DNA reads TGCGCCAGCAGTATCGGGAGCTCCTACAATGAGCAGTTCTTC.

This chain uses TRBV7-9 with TRBJ2-7, with TRBD2 matching 9 bases. The CDR3 totals 16 residues. Germline CDR1 reads SEHNR; CDR2 reads FQNEAQ (reference sequence). The V segment lost 3 bases and the J segment 2 bases; nucleotides outside the gene matches: 8. The CDR3 region is CASSLGLAGSTYEQYF. The CDR3, as DNA: TGTGCCAGCAGCTTGGGCCTAGCGGGGAGTACCTACGAGCAGTACTTC.

The genes are TRBV5-1 and TRBJ2-5, with D perhaps matching TRBD1 (6 bases). V lost 8 bases to trimming and J lost 5 bases, with 22 bases between them. CDR3 length: 15 amino acids. Germline loops: CDR1 SGHRS, CDR2 YFSETQ. Here the CDR3 reads CASSPGTLEAETQYF. For the CDR3, the DNA is TGCGCCAGTTCCCCAGGGACACTCGAGGCGGAGACCCAGTACTTC.

The chain is built from TRBV27 and TRBJ2-7; D uncertain. The CDR3 loop spans 13 amino acids. With 3 bases removed from V and 3 bases from J, the gap between germline ends came to 9 bases. Germline CDR1 and CDR2: MNHEY and SMNVEV (reference sequence). The CDR3 nucleotides read TGTGCCAGCAGTTTTTCCCATAACTACGAGCAGTACTTC. It translates to CASSFSHNYEQYF.

The chain recombines TRBV5-4 with TRBJ2-1; 7 bases line up with TRBD2. V trimming: 3 bases; J trimming: 6 bases; junction bases outside the gene matches: 6. Looked up from germline, CDR1 is SGHNT and CDR2 is YYREEE (reference sequence). The CDR3 has 14 residues. This CDR3 is CASSSKLASNEQFF. CDR3 bases: TGTGCCAGCAGCTCGAAACTAGCGAGCAATGAGCAGTTCTTC.

The chain combines TRBV7-9 with TRBJ1-5; 7 nucleotides align to TRBD1. Germline-derived CDR1 and CDR2 are SEHNR and FQNEAQ (reference sequence). There are 15 residues in the CDR3. Trimming removed 4 bases from V and 4 bases from J; junction bases left unmatched: 7. The CDR3 spells CASSSAGTVNQPQHF. DNA of the CDR3: TGTGCCAGCAGCTCGGCCGGGACAGTAAATCAGCCCCAGCATTTT.

The chain employs TRBV13 and TRBJ2-7; the match to TRBD2 covers 14 bases. The germline gives CDR1 PRHDT, CDR2 FYEKMQ (reference sequence). The J segment lost 2 bases and the V segment lost 4 bases, leaving 7 bases of the junction unmatched. The CDR3 has 17 residues. The CDR3, as DNA: TGTGCCAGCAGCTCAGGGACTAGCGGGAGAGTAGCCTACGAGCAGTACTTC. This sequence encodes CASSSGTSGRVAYEQYF.

The V call is TRBV6-6, the J call TRBJ1-5; D is possibly TRBD1 (5 bases). Germline CDR1 reads MNHNY; CDR2 reads SVGAGI (reference sequence). Trimming removed 5 bases at V and 1 base at J, with 9 bases between. This CDR3 contains 14 residues. This chain's CDR3 is CASSQGRSNQPQHF. The CDR3 region has the DNA TGTGCCAGCAGTCAGGGCCGGAGCAATCAGCCCCAGCATTTT.

The chain has TRBV11-3 and TRBJ2-2; D ambiguous. Germline V gene lookup returns CDR1 SGHNT and CDR2 YENEEA. The CDR3 extends over 16 amino acids. V shed 0 bases and J shed 1 base, with 9 bases lying between them. CDR3 nucleotides: TGTGCCAGCAGCTTAGAATCAGCCGGGAACACCGGGGAGCTGTTTTTT. It specifies CASSLESAGNTGELFF.

This clone appeared once. V and J are TRBV2 and TRBJ2-3; 8 positions agree with TRBD1. This CDR3 has 14 residues. The V gene end was trimmed by 7 bases and the J gene end by 3 bases; junction bases not matched to a gene: 6. In germline, CDR1 is SNHLY, CDR2 FYNNEI. In nucleotides, the CDR3 is TGTGCCAGCACAGCAGGACAGGGAACAGATACGCAGTATTTT. This codes for CASTAGQGTDTQYF.

The chain combines TRBV20-1 with TRBJ1-1; no reliable D call. This CDR3 spans 11 amino acids. Trimming removed 0 bases from V and 10 bases from J, with 9 bases in between. Germline loops: CDR1 DFQATT, CDR2 SNEGSKA (reference sequence). The chain's CDR3 is CSARDRYSAFF. CDR3 bases: TGCAGTGCTAGAGATCGGTATTCAGCTTTCTTT.

The gene calls are TRBV19 and TRBJ1-2; possibly TRBD1 for D (5 bases). The CDR3 totals 15 residues. Trimming left V 6 bases short and J 0 bases short, with 14 bases between. Germline V CDR1 and CDR2: LNHDA, SQIVND (reference sequence). The CDR3 here is CASSPGGMANYGYTF. CDR3 sequence (DNA): TGTGCCAGTAGCCCGGGGGGGATGGCTAACTATGGCTACACCTTC.

The gene calls are TRBV30 and TRBJ2-1; 7 positions agree with TRBD2. The germline V gene has CDR1 GTSNPN and CDR2 SVGIG (reference sequence). This CDR3 region has 14 residues. After removal of 4 bases from V and 3 bases from J, the junction contained 6 bases not matched to a gene. This chain's CDR3 is CAWNRAGVYNEQFF. DNA of the CDR3: TGTGCCTGGAATCGGGCGGGGGTCTACAATGAGCAGTTCTTC.

The V gene is TRBV5-1, the J gene TRBJ1-4, with D uncertain. V was pared by 4 bases and J by 2 bases, with 12 bases between. Germline V gene sequence: CDR1 SGHRS, CDR2 YFSETQ. The CDR3 has 15 amino acids. The CDR3 DNA sequence: TGCGCCAGCAGCATAACTAATCCCACTAATGAAAAACTGTTTTTT. Translating it yields CASSITNPTNEKLFF.

This chain joins TRBV2 and TRBJ1-5; 10 bases match TRBD1. The germline CDR1 and CDR2 sequences are SNHLY and FYNNEI. This CDR3 contains 15 residues. The V gene end was trimmed by 6 bases and the J gene end by 1 base; junction bases not matched to a gene: 3. CDR3 in DNA: TGTGCCAGCAGCAGGGACAGGGGAAGCAATCAGCCCCAGCATTTT. This codes for CASSRDRGSNQPQHF.

J is TRBJ2-3 and V is TRBV29-1; 8 bases align to TRBD2. Germline CDR1 and CDR2: SQVTM and ANQGSEA. The CDR3 totals 13 residues. V lost 7 bases and J lost 4; bases outside the gene matches: 7. CDR3 sequence (DNA): TGCAGCGCCGCTCGGGGGGGCCCAGATACGCAGTATTTT. The encoded protein is CSAARGGPDTQYF.